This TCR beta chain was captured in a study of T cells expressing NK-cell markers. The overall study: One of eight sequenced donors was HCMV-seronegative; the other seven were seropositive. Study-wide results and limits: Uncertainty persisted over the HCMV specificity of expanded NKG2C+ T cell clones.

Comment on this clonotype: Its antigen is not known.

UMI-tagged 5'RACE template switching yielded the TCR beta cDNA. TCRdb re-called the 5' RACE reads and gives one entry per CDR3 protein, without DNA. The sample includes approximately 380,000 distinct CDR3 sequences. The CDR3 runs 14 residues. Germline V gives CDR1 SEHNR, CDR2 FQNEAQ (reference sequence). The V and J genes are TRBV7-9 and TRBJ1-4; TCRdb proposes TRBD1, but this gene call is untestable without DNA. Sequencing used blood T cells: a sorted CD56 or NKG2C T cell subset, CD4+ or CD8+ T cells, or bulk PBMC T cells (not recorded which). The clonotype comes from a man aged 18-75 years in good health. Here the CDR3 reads CASSRQVSNEKLFF.